These 17 T cell receptor beta chains came from one sample sequenced in a study of T cells in Graves' hyperthyroidism and ophthalmopathy. Amplification targeted TCR beta CDR3 regions from RNA transcripts. Carried out on the TCR CDR3, a first-round RT-PCR used the HTBI primer set. TCRdb reprocessed the multiplex PCR reads via MiXCR and lists one record per CDR3 protein. Here the sample spans roughly 240,000 distinct CDR3 sequences, approximately 25% being singletons. Sequenced: blood. These receptors came from a woman in her forties with Graves' ophthalmopathy.

The table lists this clonotype with many counts. The chain carries TRBV27 and TRBJ1-5; D is unclear. Between the trimmed V and J ends, which lost 6 bases and 5 bases, there was a span of 17 bases. CDR3 length equals 15 residues. Germline V gene lookup returns CDR1 MNHEY and CDR2 SMNVEV (reference sequence). CDR3 sequence reads: CASSSSWGSDQPQHF. CDR3 nucleotide sequence: TGTGCCAGCAGCTCTAGCTGGGGTTCGGATCAGCCCCAGCATTTT.

This clonotype was seen repeatedly, ten times or more. This chain uses TRBV11-2 with TRBJ2-7; either TRBD1 or TRBD2 may fit D (5 bases each). The CDR3 covers 16 residues. Trimming shortened V by 5 bases and J by 2 bases, and 19 bases separated the two germline ends. Per the germline V gene, CDR1 is SGHAT and CDR2 is FQNNGV. The DNA of the CDR3 is TGTGCCAGCAGCCTAACAGGAACCCGCGGGCCCTACGAGCAGTACTTC. Its protein product is CASSLTGTRGPYEQYF.

At least ten counts were recorded for this clonotype. The V gene is TRBV12-3 or TRBV12-4, the J gene TRBJ1-5; 11 bases map to TRBD1. The CDR3 totals 18 residues. Germline trimming cut 5 bases from V and 0 bases from J; bases unmatched to any gene: 9. CDR3 protein: CASSTYGQGAVSNQPQHF. CDR3 DNA: TGTGCCAGCAGTACGTATGGACAGGGGGCGGTTAGCAATCAGCCCCAGCATTTT.

The V gene is TRBV19, the J gene TRBJ1-5; 9 bases fit TRBD1. V lost 1 base to trimming and J lost 5 bases; unmatched junction nucleotides: 6. The CDR3 sequence is 16 residues long. Germline-derived CDR1 and CDR2 are LNHDA and SQIVND (reference sequence). The CDR3 protein is CASSIASDRGYQPQHF. For the CDR3, the DNA is TGTGCCAGTAGTATAGCCTCGGACAGGGGATATCAGCCCCAGCATTTT.

This clonotype was detected many times. A clone one base away is much larger, so this may be a read error. This chain joins TRBV20-1 and TRBJ2-5; TRBD1 aligns across 7 bases. The length of the CDR3 is 13 residues. The J segment lost 4 bases and the V segment lost 5 bases, leaving 7 bases of the junction unmatched. Germline values: CDR1 DFQATT, CDR2 SNEGSKA (reference sequence). The chain's CDR3 is CSALIGGGETQYF. The CDR3 DNA reads TGCAGTGCTTTGATAGGGGGCGGAGAGACCCAGTACTTC.

In this sample, this clonotype turned up many times. The genes are TRBV12-3 or TRBV12-4 and TRBJ2-5; D may correspond to TRBD1 or TRBD2 (5 bases each). The V and J ends lost 5 bases and 7 bases respectively, with 20 bases between them. This CDR3 region has 15 residues. In DNA, the CDR3 is TGTGCCAGCAGTCCCCAGAAGAGGGCCCAGGGGACCCAGTACTTC. Protein sequence: CASSPQKRAQGTQYF.

This clonotype was found many times. The chain has TRBV28 and TRBJ2-5; 9 bases map to TRBD1. CDR1 MDHEN and CDR2 SYDVKM come from the germline V gene. The CDR3 consists of 12 residues. V dropped 2 bases and J dropped 10; count of bases not matched to a gene: 2. The CDR3 DNA reads TGTGCCAGCAGTTTAGGGACAGGGATCCAGTACTTC. It encodes CASSLGTGIQYF.

This clonotype showed up many times. V gene TRBV4-2 combines with J gene TRBJ2-7; TRBD2 agrees at 11 bases. CDR3 length equals 17 residues. The V and J ends lost 3 bases and 1 base, in that order; junction bases with no gene match: 8. Germline loops: CDR1 LGHNA, CDR2 YNFKEQ. CDR3 in amino acids: CASSHQDSGGGSYEQYF. In DNA, the CDR3 is TGTGCCAGCAGCCACCAGGATAGCGGGGGGGGTTCCTACGAGCAGTACTTC.

This clonotype was picked up many times. The V call is TRBV10-3, the J call TRBJ2-2, with 7 bases identical to TRBD2. Trimming took 8 bases from V and 0 from J; bases not matched to a gene: 3. The CDR3 loop spans 14 amino acids. Germline assignment: CDR1 ENHRY and CDR2 SYGVKD. CDR3: CAIGGGSNTGELFF. The CDR3 DNA sequence: TGTGCCATCGGCGGGGGATCGAACACCGGGGAGCTGTTTTTT.

This clonotype was seen repeatedly, ten times or more. The chain employs TRBV6-5 and TRBJ1-2; no clear D gene. CDR1 MNHEY and CDR2 SVGAGI come from the germline V gene. The V gene lost 0 bases and the J gene lost 11 bases, with 13 bases spanning the gap. CDR3 size: 13 residues. CDR3 loop: CASSYSPAEGYTF. In DNA form, the CDR3 reads TGTGCCAGCAGTTACTCTCCGGCCGAAGGTTACACCTTC.

This clonotype was recorded many times. The chain recombines TRBV5-1 with TRBJ2-7; 7 bases fit TRBD1. This CDR3 is 14 amino acids long. Trimming removed 4 bases from V and 2 bases from J; junction bases left unmatched: 6. From germline, CDR1 is SGHRS and CDR2 YFSETQ. CDR3 protein: CASSLGQPAYEQYF. As DNA, the CDR3 is TGCGCCAGCAGCCTGGGACAGCCAGCCTACGAGCAGTACTTC.

This clonotype showed up many times. The chain has TRBV12-3 or TRBV12-4 and TRBJ1-2; TRBD1 might be the D (5 bases). The CDR3 contains 12 residues. The V end was cut by 5 bases, the J end by 8 bases, with 12 bases between. DNA for the CDR3: TGTGCCAGCAGTCTGGGTTGGGACGGCTACACCTTC. It yields the protein CASSLGWDGYTF.

This clonotype came up a few times. This chain joins TRBV2 and TRBJ2-7; tentative D call: TRBD2 (6 bases). Germline V gene data show CDR1 as SNHLY and CDR2 as FYNNEI. V lost 4 bases and J 2 bases, leaving 18 bases between the germline ends. The CDR3 runs 16 residues. This CDR3 reads CASSGVAGRGAYEQYF. CDR3 sequence (DNA): TGTGCCAGCAGTGGGGTTGCGGGAAGGGGAGCCTACGAGCAGTACTTC.

The chain couples TRBV12-3 or TRBV12-4 to TRBJ1-2, with D possibly being TRBD1 (5 bases). The CDR3 is made up of 17 amino acids. The ends were cut back, 3 bases at V and 3 bases at J, with 20 bases in the middle. CDR3 coding DNA: TGTGCCAGCAGTTTTTATTATCCACCGGGACCGCACTATGGCTACACCTTC. Translation: CASSFYYPPGPHYGYTF.

In its sample, this clonotype was seen a few times. The rearrangement uses TRBV7-9 and TRBJ2-5; 11 bases are a match to TRBD1. J was trimmed by 0 bases and V by 5 bases; bases with no gene match: 8. This CDR3 is 17 amino acids long. Germline-derived CDR1 and CDR2 are SEHNR and FQNEAQ (reference sequence). The DNA of the CDR3 is TGTGCCAGCAGCGCCATTGGGACAGGGGGGTACCAAGAGACCCAGTACTTC. The encoded protein is CASSAIGTGGYQETQYF.

This clonotype was seen many times. This sequence joins TRBV6-2 or TRBV6-3 and TRBJ2-4; 14 positions agree with TRBD2. V was pared by 5 bases and J by 6 bases, with 6 bases of the junction left unmatched. The CDR3 covers 16 residues. Germline V gives CDR1 MNHEY, CDR2 SVGEGT. Written as DNA, the CDR3 is TGTGCCAGCAGTACCGCGACTAGCGGGAGGGGAAACATTCAGTACTTC. Protein: CASSTATSGRGNIQYF.

This clonotype showed up many times. The chain uses TRBV6-5 and TRBJ1-2, with a tentative D call TRBD1 (6 bases). Trimming took 6 bases from V and 4 from J, leaving 15 bases between them. CDR3 size: 14 residues. From germline, CDR1 is MNHEY and CDR2 SVGAGI. CDR3 sequence reads: CASRTTGFGYGYTF. CDR3 in DNA: TGTGCCAGCAGAACCACAGGGTTTGGCTATGGCTACACCTTC.